This TCR beta chain derives from a study of CD8+CD57+ T cells in acquired aplastic anemia. In the study overall: Average DNA yield from sorted CD4+ and CD8+ cells was approximately 3 ug. Study conclusions and caveats: Patients and healthy controls showed no significant CD8+ Simpson's diversity difference.

Germline V lookup: CDR1 SGHNT, CDR2 YENEEA. This CDR3 comprises 12 residues. V was clipped by 6 bases and J by 10 bases, with 13 bases between them. With respect to this clonotype: Antigen unknown.

Genomic DNA provided the template from which TCR beta VDJ and CDR3 profiles were obtained. Via MiXCR, TCRdb re-called the reads, giving one row per CDR3 protein. The sample lists about 270,000 distinct CDR3 sequences, less than 85% occurring once. For sequencing, patients were chosen who had shown expansion of CD8+CD57+ cells by flow cytometry. Acquired aplastic anemia of severe grade affected all patients. The blood sampling took place in patients who had so far received no therapy. This chain connects TRBV11-3 to TRBJ1-3; D is uncertain. This sequence originates from a human donor with aplastic anemia. Sequenced input: sorted CD4+, CD8+, or CD8+CD57+ T cells (not recorded which) from PBMCs. As DNA, the CDR3 is TGTGCCAGCAGTTTATATGGAACAACCATATATTTT. Translated: CASSLYGTTIYF. Filled out from reference TRBV11-3 and TRBJ1-3, the complete variable domain reads EAGVVQSPRYKIIEKKQPVAFWCNPISGHNTLYWYLQNLGQGPELLIRYENEEAVDDSQLPKDRFSAERLKGVDSTLKIQPAELGDSAVYLCASSLYGTTIYFGEGSWLTVV.